The 27 T cell receptor beta chains below were found in one sample sequenced in a study of post-analysis software for immune sequencing data (dated by TCRdb to about 2015). Receptor libraries were prepared by PCR. Sequencer: Illumina HiSeq 2500. Unique molecular identifiers were incorporated into TCR beta cDNA libraries to reduce PCR and sequencing biases. The public reads were reprocessed in TCRdb via fastp at Q25 and MiXCR, keeping in-frame beta chains. Rows matching on CDR3 protein sequence are summarized as one entry with the most common DNA and genes. The sample contains approximately 160,000 distinct CDR3 sequences, approximately 30% of them found a single time. About 1.6% of the sample belongs to the ten largest clones. General study outcomes and caveats: Significantly higher frequencies in patients than in controls were found for a handful of TRBV segments, including TRBV5-6, TRBV5-1 and TRBV20-1.

Antigens of these TCRs are unknown. The sample taken for sequencing was blood. Receptors were obtained from a girl aged 10-17 years with multiple sclerosis.

There are many counts of this clonotype. V is TRBV5-1 and J is TRBJ2-4; D perhaps matches TRBD2 (6 bases). Germline CDR1 reads SGHRS; CDR2 reads YFSETQ. Trimming removed 4 bases at V and 9 bases at J, with 11 bases between. This CDR3 is 12 amino acids long. The CDR3 nucleotides read TGCGCCAGCAGCGACCAAGCGGGCATTCAGTACTTC. Translating gives CASSDQAGIQYF. The full variable domain, in which reference TRBV5-1 and TRBJ2-4 provide the parts outside the CDR3, is KAGVTQTPRYLIKTRGQQVTLSCSPISGHRSVSWYQQTPGQGLQFLFEYFSETQRNKGNFPGRFSGRQFSNSRSEMNVSTLELGDSALYLCASSDQAGIQYFGAGTRLSVL.

The chain uses TRBV7-6 and TRBJ2-7; 7 bases are shared with TRBD2. The J segment lost 4 bases and the V segment lost 6 bases, leaving 15 bases of the junction unmatched. Germline CDR1 and CDR2: SGHVS and FNYEAQ. This CDR3 region has 16 residues. CDR3 in amino acids: CASRHGLVGVGYEQYF. CDR3 DNA: TGTGCCAGCAGGCATGGACTAGTGGGAGTGGGGTACGAGCAGTACTTC.

The CDR3 region is CASSRQGSRGEQYF. CDR3 sequence (DNA): TGTGCCAGTAGTCGGCAGGGGTCGCGTGGTGAGCAGTACTTC. The V call is TRBV19, the J call TRBJ2-5; D is perhaps TRBD1 (6 bases). CDR3 length: 14 residues. V was trimmed by 5 bases and J by 11 bases, leaving 21 bases between them. Germline CDR1 is LNHDA and CDR2 is SQIVND (reference sequence). Combining the CDR3 with reference TRBV19 and TRBJ2-5 gives the whole variable domain DGGITQSPKYLFRKEGQNVTLSCEQNLNHDAMYWYRQDPGQGLRLIYYSQIVNDFQKGDIAEGYSVSREKKESFPLTVTSAQKNPTAFYLCASSRQGSRGEQYFGPGTRLLVL.

The sample holds one count of this clonotype. A much more abundant neighbour one base away suggests this may be a read error. The V gene is TRBV7-9, the J gene TRBJ2-3; 8 nucleotides line up with TRBD1. This CDR3 contains 12 residues. The germline V gene has CDR1 SEHNR and CDR2 FQNEAQ (reference sequence). Written as DNA, the CDR3 is TGTGCCACCGGGACAGGCACAGATACGCTGTATTTT. Protein: CATGTGTDTLYF.

The chain employs TRBV3-1 and TRBJ2-5; no clear D gene. Looked up from germline, CDR1 is LGHDT and CDR2 is YNNKEL (reference sequence). Trimming cost V 1 base and J 5 bases, with 11 bases left between them. CDR3 length: 14 residues. Here the CDR3 DNA reads TGTGCCAGCAGCCAAGTTGGCCTGAGGGAGACCCAGTACTTC. Translating it yields CASSQVGLRETQYF.

Only one count was recorded for this clonotype. The chain carries TRBV6-2 or TRBV6-3 and TRBJ2-4, with D perhaps TRBD1 or TRBD2 (6 bases each). The CDR3 contains 17 residues. CDR1 and CDR2 from the germline V gene are MNHEY and SVGEGT. Trimming cost V 1 base and J 1 base, with 14 bases left between them. This chain's CDR3 is CASSYFTGAPAKNIQYF. In DNA form, the CDR3 reads TGTGCCAGCAGTTACTTCACGGGGGCGCCGGCCAAAAACATTCAGTACTTC.

V usage is TRBV12-3 or TRBV12-4 and J usage is TRBJ2-3; 10 positions agree with TRBD2. The CDR3 spans 15 residues. Trimming removed 7 bases from V and 1 base from J; junction bases left unmatched: 5. The CDR3 sequence is CASTLGTSGTDTQYF. The DNA of the CDR3 is TGTGCCAGCACCTTGGGGACTAGCGGCACAGATACGCAGTATTTT.

This chain joins TRBV11-2 and TRBJ1-2, with a possible D match to TRBD1 (5 bases). This CDR3 is built from 13 residues. In germline, CDR1 is SGHAT, CDR2 FQNNGV. Trimming cost V 5 bases and J 4 bases, with 11 bases left between them. CDR3: CASSHRDGYGYTF. The CDR3 DNA is TGTGCCAGCAGCCACCGGGACGGCTATGGCTACACCTTC.

The genes are TRBV12-3 or TRBV12-4 and TRBJ2-7; no clear D gene. The V end lost 3 bases, the J end lost 1 base, and 13 bases lay between the germline ends. This CDR3 is built from 15 residues. The CDR3 region is CASSFGSALSYEQYF. The CDR3 DNA reads as TGTGCCAGCAGTTTTGGATCAGCCCTATCCTACGAGCAGTACTTC.

This clonotype was counted ten times or more. The chain combines TRBV12-3 or TRBV12-4 with TRBJ2-5; D perhaps matches TRBD2 (5 bases). V was pared by 3 bases and J by 5 bases, with 10 bases between. The CDR3 spans 13 residues. Written as DNA, the CDR3 is TGTGCCAGCAGTTTTGGGCCGGGGGAGACCCAGTACTTC. Its translation is CASSFGPGETQYF.

This chain joins TRBV5-5 and TRBJ1-1; a weak D match, TRBD1 (5 bases). This CDR3 is 11 amino acids long. Germline CDR1 is SGHKS and CDR2 is YYEKEE (reference sequence). The V gene lost 6 bases and the J gene lost 5 bases, with 8 bases spanning the gap. The CDR3 region is CASNWGTEAFF. In DNA, the CDR3 is TGTGCCAGCAACTGGGGGACTGAAGCTTTCTTT.

This clonotype has ten or more counts. The chain carries TRBV4-1 and TRBJ1-2; D is perhaps TRBD1 (5 bases). Trimming shortened V by 3 bases and J by 8 bases, and 10 bases separated the two germline ends. The germline V gene encodes CDR1 MGHRA and CDR2 YSYEKL. CDR3 length equals 12 residues. The chain's CDR3 is CASSHGASGYTF. The CDR3 bases are TGCGCCAGCAGCCACGGGGCTTCGGGCTACACCTTC.

There are many counts of this clonotype. The chain joins TRBV12-3 or TRBV12-4 to TRBJ2-3; 7 bases line up with TRBD2. V was clipped by 8 bases and J by 4 bases; unmatched bases: 9. The CDR3 extends over 14 amino acids. Here the CDR3 reads CASQTRRGADTQYF. The CDR3, as DNA: TGTGCCAGCCAGACCCGACGGGGGGCAGATACGCAGTATTTT.

The rearrangement uses TRBV15 and TRBJ2-5; D is perhaps TRBD1 (5 bases). Deletions cut 11 bases from V and 1 base from J, with 20 bases between. This CDR3 contains 15 residues. CDR1 and CDR2 from the germline V gene are LNHNV and YYDKDF (reference sequence). The CDR3 is CAVSREGATQETQYF. The CDR3 bases are TGTGCCGTCAGCAGAGAAGGGGCGACCCAAGAGACCCAGTACTTC.

This clonotype was found a few times. The chain uses TRBV6-5 and TRBJ1-1; the D gene is possibly TRBD1 (5 bases). In germline, CDR1 is MNHEY, CDR2 SVGAGI. The CDR3 totals 15 residues. V gave up 2 bases and J gave up 10 bases, with 20 bases separating them. CDR3 sequence: CASSYDRTTGPGAFF. CDR3 DNA: TGTGCCAGCAGTTACGATAGGACCACAGGACCTGGAGCTTTCTTT.

This clonotype was observed a few times. The gene calls are TRBV6-1 and TRBJ2-7; TRBD1 aligns across 9 bases. V lost 0 bases and J lost 6; bases outside the gene matches: 9. Germline CDR1 and CDR2: MNHNS and SASEGT. The CDR3 has 16 residues. CDR3 loop: CASSEASGQGSSEQYF. The CDR3 bases are TGTGCCAGCAGTGAAGCGTCCGGACAGGGGAGTTCCGAGCAGTACTTC.

Details on this clonotype: This likely comes from a read error, as the CDR3 has no conserved phenylalanine or tryptophan at its end. The chain carries TRBV12-3 or TRBV12-4 and TRBJ2-3; 10 nucleotides agree with TRBD2. The CDR3 is 14 amino acids. Losses at the gene ends were 1 base for V and 5 bases for J; bases not matched to a gene: 0. The CDR3 loop reads CASSLGLAGDTQYS. CDR3 coding DNA: TGTGCCAGCAGTTTAGGACTAGCGGGAGATACGCAGTATTCT.

This clonotype was counted a few times. The rearrangement joins TRBV5-1 to TRBJ1-1, with D possibly being TRBD1 (5 bases). This CDR3 has 15 amino acids. The germline V gene encodes CDR1 SGHRS and CDR2 YFSETQ. The V gene lost 2 bases and the J gene lost 3 bases, with 14 bases spanning the gap. CDR3 nucleotides: TGCGCCAGCAGCTTCGGGGCGGGGGGGTACACTGAAGCTTTCTTT. Translating gives CASSFGAGGYTEAFF.

The sample holds a few counts of this clonotype. The V and J genes are TRBV5-6 and TRBJ1-1; the match to TRBD1 covers 7 bases. Germline V gives CDR1 SGHDT, CDR2 YYEEEE. This CDR3 is 16 amino acids long. J gave up 1 base and V 0 bases, and 6 bases lay outside the gene matches. CDR3 region: CASSLGAGQTNTEAFF. CDR3 DNA sequence: TGTGCCAGCAGCTTGGGGGCGGGACAGACGAACACTGAAGCTTTCTTT. Full variable domain (remainder filled in from reference TRBV5-6 and TRBJ1-1): DAGVTQSPTHLIKTRGQQVTLRCSPKSGHDTVSWYQQALGQGPQFIFQYYEEEERQRGNFPDRFSGHQFPNYSSELNVNALLLGDSALYLCASSLGAGQTNTEAFFGQGTRLTVV.

There are many counts of this clonotype. V and J are TRBV7-3 and TRBJ1-1; a possible D gene is TRBD1 (5 bases). The CDR3 runs 13 residues. The V gene lost 5 bases and the J gene lost 3 bases, with 10 bases spanning the gap. Germline lookup yields CDR1 SGHTA and CDR2 FQGTGA. CDR3 residues: CASSIQGDTEAFF. CDR3 nucleotides: TGTGCCAGCAGCATTCAGGGAGACACTGAAGCTTTCTTT.

V usage is TRBV7-3 and J usage is TRBJ2-6; TRBD1 is a possible D gene (5 bases). Germline V gives CDR1 SGHTA, CDR2 FQGTGA. The CDR3 is 15 residues long. V gave up 3 bases and J gave up 0 bases, with 6 bases separating them. The CDR3 DNA sequence: TGTGCCAGCAGCTTCCAGGGCTCTGGGGCCAACGTCCTGACTTTC. This encodes CASSFQGSGANVLTF.

This clonotype was found a few times. V usage is TRBV27 and J usage is TRBJ1-2; 8 bases are shared with TRBD1. The CDR3 has 15 residues. Trimming removed 5 bases from V and 4 bases from J; junction bases left unmatched: 9. Germline V lookup: CDR1 MNHEY, CDR2 SMNVEV (reference sequence). Here the CDR3 DNA reads TGTGCCAGCAGTCCTAGGACAGGGTCTTTCTATGGCTACACCTTC. This sequence encodes CASSPRTGSFYGYTF.

As for this clonotype: Being one base from a much bigger clone, this may be a read error. V is TRBV5-6 and J is TRBJ2-7; perhaps TRBD2 as D (6 bases). Judging by the DNA end, TRBJ2-5 fits better; the J call may be wrong. The CDR3 runs to 14 residues. From germline, CDR1 is SGHDT and CDR2 YYEEEE. This CDR3 is CASSAGTALGTQYF. In DNA form, the CDR3 reads TGTGCCAGCAGCGCCGGGACTGCCCTAGGGACCCAGTACTTC.

This clonotype has just a few counts. V gene TRBV27 combines with J gene TRBJ2-1, with TRBD2 matching over 10 bases. The CDR3 runs 17 residues. Germline-derived CDR1 and CDR2 are MNHEY and SMNVEV (reference sequence). The trim removed 2 bases at V and 1 base at J, leaving 5 bases unmatched. CDR3 coding DNA: TGTGCCAGCAGTTTACTAGCGGGAGAGGGGTCCTACAATGAGCAGTTCTTC. This encodes CASSLLAGEGSYNEQFF.

V gene TRBV5-1 combines with J gene TRBJ2-1; maybe TRBD2 (5 bases). The closer fit of TRBJ2-7 to the DNA end suggests the J call may be wrong. Germline V lookup: CDR1 SGHRS, CDR2 YFSETQ. The CDR3 is 19 amino acids. DNA for the CDR3: TGCGCCAGCAGCTTGGAATATACGGGCGGCCCTAGCTCCTACAATGAGCAGTACTTC. Translation gives CASSLEYTGGPSSYNEQYF.

A remark on this clonotype: This may arise from a read error, as a much more abundant clone is one base away. V usage is TRBV5-5 and J usage is TRBJ2-7; TRBD1 matches 8 bases. J lost 0 bases, V lost 4 bases, and 3 bases had no gene match. The CDR3 has 14 amino acids. Germline V gene lookup returns CDR1 SGHKS and CDR2 YYEKEE (reference sequence). The CDR3 here is CASSHDRGSYEQYF. The CDR3 nucleotides are TGTGCCAGCAGCCACGACAGGGGCTCCTACGAGCAGTACTTC.

As to this clonotype: Just one base apart from a much larger clone, this may be a read error. The chain combines TRBV10-3 with TRBJ2-1; D may be TRBD2 (5 bases). Germline values: CDR1 ENHRY, CDR2 SYGVKD. The CDR3 spans 15 residues. CDR3 bases: TGTGCCACCAGTGGAGGATCCCGCTCCTACAATGAGCAGTTCTTC. As protein: CATSGGSRSYNEQFF.